The 3 T cell receptor beta chains in this list originate from one sample, sequenced in a study of PD-L1 blockade in urothelial cancer. The time point was: pretreatment peripheral blood. Some clones are missing from TCRdb's copy, which holds only in-frame ones; the method was immunoSEQ multiplex PCR. The table includes 100,000 to 150,000 clones, 70% to 85% detected once. The sequencing used PBMCs, collected around atezolizumab (anti-PD-L1) treatment. The receptors shown here come from a man aged 50 to 59 with urothelial cancer.

The chain has TRBV6-6 and TRBJ2-5, with 10 bases identical to TRBD2. The trim removed 0 bases at V and 9 bases at J, leaving 7 bases unmatched. Germline assignment: CDR1 MNHNY and CDR2 SVGAGI (reference sequence). CDR3 length equals 15 residues. CDR3 sequence: CASSYSAGGGGAQYF. CDR3 DNA sequence: TGTGCCAGCAGTTACTCAGCGGGAGGGGGAGGGGCCCAGTACTTC.

The chain has TRBV4-1 and TRBJ2-5; perhaps TRBD1 as D (5 bases). Germline V CDR1 and CDR2: MGHRA, YSYEKL. CDR3 length: 15 residues. V dropped 1 base and J dropped 2 bases, with 11 bases sitting between them. This chain's CDR3 is CASSQAAGYQETQYF. In DNA, the CDR3 is TGCGCCAGCAGCCAAGCGGCAGGGTATCAAGAGACCCAGTACTTC.

The J gene is TRBJ2-7, the V gene TRBV19, with 11 bases identical to TRBD1. V lost 4 bases to trimming and J lost 1 base; unmatched junction nucleotides: 9. The CDR3 covers 17 residues. Germline-derived CDR1 and CDR2 are LNHDA and SQIVND (reference sequence). Here the CDR3 reads CASSTRPGTGGSYEQYF. As DNA, the CDR3 is TGTGCCAGTAGTACAAGACCCGGGACAGGGGGTTCCTACGAGCAGTACTTC.